The source of this T cell receptor beta chain is a study of blood T cell repertoires in COVID-19. Study in general: Some COVID-19 samples were acute and others convalescent; all came from the United States, Italy and Spain.

The germline V and J ends were trimmed by 0 bases and 4 bases, with 13 bases remaining between them. The CDR3 is 15 amino acids. Looked up from germline, CDR1 is SGHDT and CDR2 is YYEEEE. Produced via immunoSEQ multiplex PCR; TCRdb's table is partial and in-frame only. The sample has approximately 290,000 clones; under 90% are singletons. V and J are TRBV5-6 and TRBJ2-5, with D possibly TRBD1 on 5 matching bases. Sequencing was performed on peripheral blood. The source is a woman in her twenties or thirties with COVID-19, enrolled during active disease. In nucleotides, the CDR3 is TGTGCCAGCAGCTTGGTTCGTCAGGGTGGAGAGACCCAGTACTTC. Translating it yields CASSLVRQGGETQYF. Looking up the rest from reference TRBV5-6 and TRBJ2-5 gives the full variable domain: DAGVTQSPTHLIKTRGQQVTLRCSPKSGHDTVSWYQQALGQGPQFIFQYYEEEERQRGNFPDRFSGHQFPNYSSELNVNALLLGDSALYLCASSLVRQGGETQYFGPGTRLLVL.